This T cell receptor beta chain is from a study of shared clonotypes between healthy human individuals. Study context: In total, the donors were two women and a few men aged 18 to 49. Study conclusions and caveats: The four-donor shared clonotypes exceeded non-shared clonotypes in generation probability, with non-shared ones scoring lower. The study found approximately 5% of naive CD4 clonotypes shared across several donors.

V lost 0 bases and J lost 3, with 15 bases in between. Germline V gives CDR1 SQVTM, CDR2 ANQGSEA. This CDR3 is 15 amino acids long. To note about this clone: Its specificity is not known.

Produced via immunoSEQ multiplex PCR; TCRdb's table is partial and in-frame only. The table includes about 640,000 clones, around 72% detected once. This sequence originates from a woman aged 25 to 39 in good health. The sample comprised memory CD4+ T cells sorted from blood. Subset in this sample: CD45RA-negative fraction. The chain recombines TRBV29-1 with TRBJ2-7, with D uncertain. The CDR3 DNA is TGCAGCGTTGAAGACCCTCTAGGTGGATTCTACGAGCAGTACTTC. This encodes CSVEDPLGGFYEQYF.